The 25 T cell receptor beta chains presented below share a single source sample, sequenced in a study of CD8 T cells in Susac syndrome. An amount of RNA that ranged from roughly 0.45 to 1 ug was reverse transcribed with random hexamers. TCRdb processed the immunoSEQ multiplex PCR reads anew with MiXCR; each CDR3 protein has one entry. The profile covers approximately 210,000 distinct CDR3 sequences, with around 95% appearing a single time and roughly 0.09% taken by the ten largest. The source material was CD4+ T cells from PBMCs. All receptors derive from a human donor with multiple sclerosis.

CDR3 protein: CSARESARGETQYF. CDR3 in DNA: TGCAGTGCTAGAGAGTCTGCGAGGGGGGAGACCCAGTACTTC. J is TRBJ2-5 and V is TRBV20-1; TRBD1 is a possible D gene (6 bases). V was trimmed by 0 bases and J by 5 bases, leaving 13 bases between them. The CDR3 covers 14 residues. Germline assignment: CDR1 DFQATT and CDR2 SNEGSKA (reference sequence).

This chain links TRBV20-1 with TRBJ2-6, with 7 nucleotides matching TRBD1. The J segment lost 2 bases and the V segment lost 7 bases, leaving 11 bases of the junction unmatched. The CDR3 length is 16 residues. Germline CDR1 reads DFQATT; CDR2 reads SNEGSKA (reference sequence). The CDR3 DNA reads TGCAGTGGGGTCGGAGACAGGGTCGCTGGGGCCAACGTCCTGACTTTC. Translated, it gives CSGVGDRVAGANVLTF.

The gene calls are TRBV4-1 and TRBJ2-7; 7 nucleotides agree with TRBD1. The V gene's germline CDR1 is MGHRA and CDR2 YSYEKL. This CDR3 comprises 13 residues. V lost 6 bases, J lost 4 bases, and 6 bases stayed unmatched. In DNA, the CDR3 is TGCGCCAGCAGAAGACAGGGATCATACGAGCAGTACTTC. Translating gives CASRRQGSYEQYF.

This sequence joins TRBV9 and TRBJ1-1, with D uncertain. CDR1 and CDR2 from the germline V gene are SGDLS and YYNGEE. The CDR3 contains 13 residues. Trimming removed 4 bases at V and 1 base at J, with 8 bases between. The CDR3 region is CASSLISNTEAFF. CDR3 nucleotide sequence: TGTGCCAGCAGCCTAATCTCGAACACTGAAGCTTTCTTT.

This chain links TRBV14 with TRBJ1-1; perhaps TRBD1 as D (5 bases). V lost 5 bases and J lost 0, with 7 bases in between. This CDR3 is built from 13 residues. Germline CDR1 SGHDN, CDR2 FVKESK. The CDR3 bases are TGTGCCAGCAGCAGACAGATGAACACTGAAGCTTTCTTT. This translates into CASSRQMNTEAFF.

V usage is TRBV20-1 and J usage is TRBJ1-1; D is possibly TRBD1 (5 bases). V was pared by 0 bases and J by 5 bases, with 13 bases between. Germline loops: CDR1 DFQATT, CDR2 SNEGSKA (reference sequence). The CDR3 totals 14 residues. CDR3 nucleotides: TGCAGTGCTAGAGACCGCGGGGGTTGGACTGAAGCTTTCTTT. It yields the protein CSARDRGGWTEAFF.

The chain uses TRBV3-1 and TRBJ2-1; TRBD1 agrees at 10 bases. V lost 3 bases to trimming and J lost 9 bases; unmatched junction nucleotides: 5. CDR3 length equals 14 residues. Germline values: CDR1 LGHDT, CDR2 YNNKEL (reference sequence). CDR3 sequence reads: CASSHRQGAREQFF. CDR3 DNA: TGTGCCAGCAGCCATAGACAGGGGGCACGTGAGCAGTTCTTC.

This rearrangement joins TRBV9 to TRBJ1-1; D gene uncertain. The CDR3 runs 14 residues. Germline V gene lookup returns CDR1 SGDLS and CDR2 YYNGEE. V was trimmed by 1 base and J by 1 base, leaving 8 bases between them. The CDR3: CASSVSGWNTEAFF. CDR3 nucleotide sequence: TGTGCCAGCAGCGTAAGCGGGTGGAACACTGAAGCTTTCTTT.

The V gene is TRBV18, the J gene TRBJ2-5; 7 nucleotides line up with TRBD2. V gave up 3 bases and J gave up 5 bases; unmatched junction bases: 6. Germline-derived CDR1 and CDR2 are KGHSH and LQKENI. The CDR3 loop spans 14 amino acids. CDR3 loop: CASSPTSYLETQYF. As DNA, the CDR3 is TGTGCCAGCTCACCGACTAGCTACCTCGAGACCCAGTACTTC.

This sequence joins TRBV18 and TRBJ1-1, with D hard to call. The CDR3 has 15 amino acids. The ends were cut back, 3 bases at V and 3 bases at J, with 14 bases in the middle. Germline V lookup: CDR1 KGHSH, CDR2 LQKENI. The DNA for the CDR3 is TGTGCCAGCTCACCCGGTCTGAACGAACACACTGAAGCTTTCTTT. Its protein is CASSPGLNEHTEAFF.

The chain joins TRBV5-1 to TRBJ2-3; 8 nucleotides match TRBD2. The trim removed 4 bases at V and 5 bases at J, leaving 3 bases unmatched. The germline gives CDR1 SGHRS, CDR2 YFSETQ. CDR3 size: 13 residues. The CDR3 reads CASSERGRDTQYF. As DNA, the CDR3 is TGCGCCAGCAGCGAGCGGGGGAGAGATACGCAGTATTTT.

The rearrangement uses TRBV20-1 and TRBJ1-4; D is ambiguous. Between the trimmed V and J ends, which lost 5 bases and 5 bases, there was a span of 15 bases. This CDR3 region has 14 residues. In germline, CDR1 is DFQATT, CDR2 SNEGSKA (reference sequence). CDR3 loop: CSAGDTAKNEKLFF. The CDR3, as DNA: TGCAGTGCTGGGGATACAGCAAAAAATGAAAAACTGTTTTTT.

This clonotype was found a few times. This sequence joins TRBV4-2 and TRBJ2-5; D is uncertain. The germline V and J ends were trimmed by 3 bases and 5 bases, with 7 bases remaining between them. The germline gives CDR1 LGHNA, CDR2 YNFKEQ. There are 12 residues in the CDR3. In DNA, the CDR3 is TGTGCCAGCAGCCAGTTTGGGGAGACCCAGTACTTC. Encoded protein: CASSQFGETQYF.

The chain is built from TRBV14 and TRBJ2-1; no definite D call. The germline V gene has CDR1 SGHDN and CDR2 FVKESK. Trimming removed 3 bases from V and 5 bases from J, with 8 bases in between. The CDR3 extends over 13 amino acids. CDR3 in DNA: TGTGCCAGCAGCCAGAGGATCCACAATGAGCAGTTCTTC. Amino acid sequence: CASSQRIHNEQFF.

The V gene is TRBV28, the J gene TRBJ2-7, with a weak D call TRBD1 (6 bases). Germline-derived CDR1 and CDR2 are MDHEN and SYDVKM. The CDR3 runs 14 residues. V was clipped by 1 base and J by 7 bases, with 14 bases between them. CDR3 sequence: CASSLFDRQGEQYF. DNA for the CDR3: TGTGCCAGCAGTTTATTTGATCGGCAGGGGGAGCAGTACTTC.

V is TRBV15 and J is TRBJ2-1, with D tentatively TRBD1 or TRBD2 (5 bases each). V lost 5 bases and J lost 5, with 16 bases in between. The germline V gene has CDR1 LNHNV and CDR2 YYDKDF (reference sequence). The CDR3 length is 15 residues. The CDR3 sequence: CATSQQVASHNEQFF. The CDR3 DNA is TGTGCCACCAGCCAACAGGTGGCTAGCCACAATGAGCAGTTCTTC.

The V and J genes are TRBV28 and TRBJ1-5; D gene uncertain. CDR3 size: 12 residues. Germline CDR1 reads MDHEN; CDR2 reads SYDVKM. Trimming left V 6 bases short and J 4 bases short, with 7 bases between. This CDR3 reads CASSWLNQPQHF. The DNA of the CDR3 is TGTGCCAGCAGCTGGTTAAATCAGCCCCAGCATTTT.

The chain joins TRBV12-3 or TRBV12-4 to TRBJ1-2; a possible D gene is TRBD1 (5 bases). The V end lost 6 bases, the J end lost 0 bases, and 14 bases lay between the germline ends. The CDR3 totals 15 residues. The CDR3 DNA reads TGTGCCAGCAGGTCGGGCGACAGACCTAACTATGGCTACACCTTC. Translation: CASRSGDRPNYGYTF.

V and J are TRBV20-1 and TRBJ2-7, with D possibly being TRBD1 (5 bases). Deletions cut 0 bases from V and 11 bases from J, with 11 bases between. Germline V gene data show CDR1 as DFQATT and CDR2 as SNEGSKA (reference sequence). The CDR3 consists of 11 residues. The chain's CDR3 is CSARDAGMEYF. The CDR3, as DNA: TGCAGTGCTAGAGATGCAGGGATGGAGTACTTC.

The V and J genes are TRBV27 and TRBJ1-5; 8 bases align to TRBD1. Germline CDR1 MNHEY, CDR2 SMNVEV (reference sequence). J gave up 1 base and V 6 bases, and 8 bases lay outside the gene matches. The CDR3 covers 16 residues. DNA of the CDR3: TGTGCCAGCAGACTACTGACAGGGGCAAGCAATCAGCCCCAGCATTTT. Encoded protein: CASRLLTGASNQPQHF.

V usage is TRBV12-3 or TRBV12-4 and J usage is TRBJ2-7; TRBD2 matches 7 bases. The trim removed 6 bases at V and 0 bases at J, leaving 5 bases unmatched. This CDR3 has 14 amino acids. The chain's CDR3 is CASRWGGSSYEQYF. Written as DNA, the CDR3 is TGTGCCAGCAGATGGGGCGGGAGCTCCTACGAGCAGTACTTC.

The chain uses TRBV6-5 and TRBJ2-7; possible D gene TRBD1, 5 bases. Germline V CDR1 and CDR2: MNHEY, SVGAGI. With 2 bases removed from V and 7 bases from J, the gap between germline ends came to 9 bases. The CDR3 consists of 12 residues. The CDR3 nucleotides are TGTGCCAGCAGTTACGGTAGGACAGAGCAGTACTTC. It translates to CASSYGRTEQYF.

CDR3 residues: CASTGGSGGTTDTQYF. CDR3 coding DNA: TGTGCCAGCACGGGGGGAAGCGGGGGGACCACAGATACGCAGTATTTT. This sequence joins TRBV6-1 and TRBJ2-3, with 9 bases identical to TRBD2. This CDR3 spans 16 amino acids. Trimming removed 7 bases from V and 2 bases from J; junction bases left unmatched: 10. The germline gives CDR1 MNHNS, CDR2 SASEGT.

The chain uses TRBV6-5 and TRBJ1-2; TRBD1 is a possible D gene (6 bases). V lost 2 bases and J 4 bases, leaving 11 bases between the germline ends. This CDR3 is 14 amino acids long. CDR1 is MNHEY, CDR2 SVGAGI, per germline. The CDR3 DNA follows: TGTGCCAGCAGTTACGGGGGGGCAGTCTATGGCTACACCTTC. It is translated as CASSYGGAVYGYTF.

This sequence joins TRBV9 and TRBJ1-5, with TRBD1 identical over 8 bases. The CDR3 is made up of 16 amino acids. In germline, CDR1 is SGDLS, CDR2 YYNGEE. V trimming: 0 bases; J trimming: 0 bases; junction bases outside the gene matches: 2. CDR3 amino acids: CASSVGTGLSNQPQHF. The CDR3, as DNA: TGTGCCAGCAGCGTAGGGACAGGGCTTAGCAATCAGCCCCAGCATTTT.